These 28 T cell receptor beta chains originate from one sample sequenced in a study of T cell clonality in common variable immunodeficiency. Data came from immunoSEQ multiplex PCR; TCRdb stores just in-frame clones and leaves some out. The sample yields 40,000 to 65,000 clones, without any singletons. Sample: peripheral blood mononuclear cells. The receptors were gathered from a person aged 18-69 years in good health.

This clone was recorded at least ten times. The CDR3 loop is CASMSPPGAEVNEQFF. The sequenced part of the CDR3 DNA is TGTGCCAGCATGAGTCCCCCTGGGGCCGAGGTCAATGAG. The rearrangement links TRBV2 to TRBJ2-1; D is possibly TRBD1 (5 bases). The observed sequence ends 3 residues before the CDR3 terminus, with the missing tail filled in from the germline J gene. V gave up 7 bases and J gave up 6 bases, with 22 bases separating them. The CDR3 loop spans 16 amino acids. CDR1 and CDR2 (germline): SNHLY, FYNNEI.

This clone was seen many times. Read coverage stops 3 residues before the CDR3 terminus; the germline J gene supplies the remainder. The chain is built from TRBV19 and TRBJ2-7; a possible D gene is TRBD1 (6 bases). V dropped 3 bases and J dropped 2 bases, with 11 bases sitting between them. Per the germline V gene, CDR1 is LNHDA and CDR2 is SQIVND (reference sequence). The CDR3 totals 14 residues. CDR3 sequence reads: CASSITGSTYEQYF. The DNA read from the CDR3 is TGTGCCAGTAGTATTACAGGGAGTACCTACGAG. Using reference TRBV19 and TRBJ2-7 for the parts outside the CDR3, the full variable domain is DGGITQSPKYLFRKEGQNVTLSCEQNLNHDAMYWYRQDPGQGLRLIYYSQIVNDFQKGDIAEGYSVSREKKESFPLTVTSAQKNPTAFYLCASSITGSTYEQYFGPGTRLTVT.

This clone has a count of ten or more. The read comes to an end 3 residues before the CDR3 does, leaving the germline J gene to fill in the end. The V and J genes are TRBV6-2 or TRBV6-3 and TRBJ1-6; TRBD1 aligns across 7 bases. Germline lookup yields CDR1 MNHEY and CDR2 SVGEGT. This CDR3 region has 14 residues. V lost 0 bases to trimming and J lost 9 bases; unmatched junction nucleotides: 2. The part of the CDR3 DNA that was read is TGTGCCAGCAGTTACTCAGGGGGCGCTTCACCC. Its protein is CASSYSGGASP. The entire CDR3 is CASSYSGGASPLHF.

This clone has ten or more counts. The read falls 3 residues short of the CDR3 end, and the missing part is taken from the germline J gene. This rearrangement joins TRBV4-2 to TRBJ1-2; 7 nucleotides align to TRBD1. Losses at the gene ends were 1 base for V and 3 bases for J; bases not matched to a gene: 5. CDR3 size: 15 residues. Looked up from germline, CDR1 is LGHNA and CDR2 is YNFKEQ. Partial CDR3 DNA: TGTGCCAGCAGCCAAGGGGACAGCGGCCACTATGGC. Protein product: CASSQGDSGHYG. The complete CDR3 protein is CASSQGDSGHYGYTF.

This clone came up many times. The CDR3 is cut off 3 residues early in the read; its end comes from the germline J gene. This chain joins TRBV30 and TRBJ2-5; perhaps TRBD1 as D (6 bases). V was trimmed by 4 bases and J by 4 bases, leaving 13 bases between them. Looked up from germline, CDR1 is GTSNPN and CDR2 is SVGIG (reference sequence). The CDR3 is 13 amino acids. CDR3 loop: CAWTQGSGETQYF. The CDR3 DNA, read in part, is TGTGCCTGGACACAGGGCTCGGGAGAGACC.

This clone was detected many times. From the germline J gene comes the end of the CDR3, since the read stops 3 residues before it. V usage is TRBV7-6 and J usage is TRBJ2-3; weak D call: TRBD1 (5 bases). The V end was cut by 2 bases, the J end by 8 bases, with 14 bases between. Germline-derived CDR1 and CDR2 are SGHVS and FNYEAQ. The CDR3 is 14 amino acids. CDR3 bases read: TGTGCCAGCAGCTTACTGGGGCCCCCGGCTACG. It yields the protein CASSLLGPPAT. From start to end, the CDR3 is CASSLLGPPATQYF.

This clone was seen repeatedly, ten times or more. Read data end 3 residues before the CDR3 end; the end is taken from the germline J gene. This chain joins TRBV5-1 and TRBJ1-5, with TRBD1 matching over 7 bases. The V gene's germline CDR1 is SGHRS and CDR2 YFSETQ. V lost 4 bases and J lost 1; bases outside the gene matches: 5. This CDR3 is 15 amino acids long. CDR3 DNA (partial): TGCGCCAGCAGCCCAGGACAGGCCAGCAATCAGCCC. Its protein product is CASSPGQASNQP. The full CDR3 sequence reads CASSPGQASNQPQHF.

This clone was recorded at least ten times. The read terminates 3 residues ahead of where the CDR3 ends, so the germline J gene completes it. J is TRBJ2-7 and V is TRBV20-1, with 9 bases that match TRBD2. Germline lookup yields CDR1 DFQATT and CDR2 SNEGSKA (reference sequence). With V trimmed by 5 bases and J by 4 bases, 3 bases remained unmatched. The CDR3 totals 12 residues. The DNA read from the CDR3 is TGCAGTGCTTCTGCGGGAGGGTACGAG. It codes for CSASAGGYE. The entire CDR3 is CSASAGGYEQYF.

About this clone itself: The read ends 3 residues early relative to the CDR3; the germline J gene fills the gap. This chain connects TRBV7-9 to TRBJ1-3; 8 nucleotides align to TRBD1. Germline V lookup: CDR1 SEHNR, CDR2 FQNEAQ (reference sequence). The V gene end was trimmed by 4 bases and the J gene end by 3 bases; junction bases not matched to a gene: 5. CDR3 size: 15 residues. The DNA read from the CDR3 is TGTGCCAGCAGCTCGACAGGGGAATTTGGAAACACC. This translates into CASSSTGEFGNT. In full, the CDR3 is CASSSTGEFGNTIYF.

There are many counts of this clone. The missing CDR3 end, 3 residues past where the read stops, is filled in from the germline J gene. V gene TRBV19 combines with J gene TRBJ1-5; 10 nucleotides line up with TRBD1. After removal of 6 bases from V and 7 bases from J, the junction contained 6 bases not matched to a gene. The CDR3 consists of 14 residues. Looked up from germline, CDR1 is LNHDA and CDR2 is SQIVND (reference sequence). CDR3 DNA, as far as it was read: TGTGCCAGTAGCTCGGGGACAGGGGAACAGCCC. Translating gives CASSSGTGEQP. The entire CDR3 is CASSSGTGEQPQHF.

This clone showed up many times. The read terminates 3 residues ahead of where the CDR3 ends, so the germline J gene completes it. V is TRBV20-1 and J is TRBJ1-4; maybe TRBD1 (6 bases). The germline gives CDR1 DFQATT, CDR2 SNEGSKA (reference sequence). The CDR3 consists of 12 residues. Incomplete CDR3 DNA: TGCAGTGCATACCGACAGGCAGACGGA. Protein sequence: CSAYRQADG. The full CDR3 protein is CSAYRQADGLFF.

Ten or more counts support this clone. The CDR3 here is CASSRTLAALETQYF. The part of the CDR3 DNA that was read is TGCGCCAGCAGCCGAACCCTAGCGGCCTTGGAGACC. This chain uses TRBV5-1 with TRBJ2-5, with 7 nucleotides matching TRBD2. The sequence runs out 3 residues before the end of the CDR3; the remainder is reconstructed from the germline J gene. The CDR3 covers 15 residues. Germline lookup yields CDR1 SGHRS and CDR2 YFSETQ. V shed 4 bases, J shed 5 bases, and the junction held 11 bases outside the gene matches.

There are many counts of this clone. Read sequence stops 3 residues before the CDR3 end, and the germline J gene provides the missing end. The gene calls are TRBV20-1 and TRBJ1-6, with D perhaps matching TRBD1 (5 bases). The germline V and J ends were trimmed by 0 bases and 8 bases, with 17 bases remaining between them. This CDR3 has 16 amino acids. Germline V CDR1 and CDR2: DFQATT, SNEGSKA (reference sequence). The CDR3 bases that were read are TGCAGTGCTAGAGATAGAAGGGGCCTACTGGATTCACCC. This translates into CSARDRRGLLDSP. The CDR3 in its entirety is CSARDRRGLLDSPLHF.

To note about this clone: Read data end 3 residues before the CDR3 end; the end is taken from the germline J gene. This chain uses TRBV11-2 with TRBJ1-1, with a possible D match to TRBD1 (6 bases). Germline V lookup: CDR1 SGHAT, CDR2 FQNNGV. The CDR3 is 15 amino acids. Deletions cut 2 bases from V and 1 base from J, with 11 bases between. This chain's CDR3 is CASSLFGGTNTEAFF. The sequenced part of the CDR3 DNA is TGTGCCAGCAGCTTATTTGGGGGCACGAACACTGAA.

This clone was seen many times. The covered CDR3 bases are TGTGCCAGTAGTGAAACGACAGACTCTGGGGCCAACGTC. It yields the protein CASSETTDSGANV. The CDR3, in full, reads CASSETTDSGANVLTF. The chain uses TRBV19 and TRBJ2-6; tentatively, D is TRBD1 (5 bases). The observed sequence ends 3 residues before the CDR3 terminus, with the missing tail filled in from the germline J gene. Looked up from germline, CDR1 is LNHDA and CDR2 is SQIVND (reference sequence). V lost 5 bases to trimming and J lost 0 bases, with 11 bases between them. This CDR3 has 16 amino acids.

This clone was seen many times. The read stops 3 residues short of the end of the CDR3; the missing end is completed from the germline J gene. The V call is TRBV18, the J call TRBJ2-1; 7 bases agree with TRBD2. Germline-derived CDR1 and CDR2 are KGHSH and LQKENI. Trimming at V came to 3 bases and at J to 3 bases, leaving 11 bases not matched to a gene. This CDR3 has 17 amino acids. The covered CDR3 bases are TGTGCCAGCTCACCGTCCCTCAGCGGGGATTTCTACAATGAG. Residues: CASSPSLSGDFYNE. The whole CDR3 region reads CASSPSLSGDFYNEQFF.

This clone has only a few counts. The read ends 3 residues before the CDR3 terminus; that terminus is restored from the germline J gene. This rearrangement joins TRBV7-6 to TRBJ1-5; TRBD1 matches at 7 bases. Germline CDR1 reads SGHVS; CDR2 reads FNYEAQ. V was clipped by 4 bases and J by 4 bases; unmatched bases: 4. The CDR3 extends over 14 amino acids. CDR3 sequence: CASSYPGQNQPQHF. The part of the CDR3 DNA that was read is TGTGCCAGCAGCTACCCGGGACAGAATCAGCCC.

This clone was seen ten or more times. The read falls 3 residues short of the CDR3 end, and the missing part is taken from the germline J gene. V is TRBV15 and J is TRBJ2-3; 9 bases agree with TRBD2. Trimming took 0 bases from V and 2 from J; bases not matched to a gene: 12. This CDR3 comprises 19 residues. Germline lookup yields CDR1 LNHNV and CDR2 YYDKDF (reference sequence). CDR3 region: CATSRDSVLAGRNTDTQYF. The CDR3 bases that were read are TGTGCCACCAGCAGAGATTCTGTGCTAGCGGGACGCAACACAGATACG.

This clone has at least ten counts. The CDR3 extends 3 residues past the end of the read, so its final part is completed from the germline J gene. J is TRBJ1-2 and V is TRBV10-3; a possible D gene is TRBD1 (6 bases). This CDR3 has 12 amino acids. The V gene's germline CDR1 is ENHRY and CDR2 SYGVKD. V was clipped by 6 bases and J by 3 bases, with 8 bases between them. CDR3 in amino acids: CAISPGDYGYTF. CDR3 DNA, as far as it was read: TGTGCCATCAGCCCAGGGGACTATGGC.

This clone was found many times. This same CDR3 is encoded by further DNA sequences in the sample. The CDR3 DNA, read in part, is TGTGCCAGCAGCTTAGTAGGGGGAAACTCTGGAAACACC. Translation: CASSLVGGNSGNT. The complete CDR3 sequence is CASSLVGGNSGNTIYF. The V call is TRBV7-6, the J call TRBJ1-3, with D tentatively TRBD1 (6 bases). The read terminates 3 residues ahead of where the CDR3 ends, so the germline J gene completes it. The germline gives CDR1 SGHVS, CDR2 FNYEAQ. The CDR3 runs to 16 residues. Trimming shortened V by 1 base and J by 0 bases, and 10 bases separated the two germline ends.

This clone came up many times. With the read ending 3 residues before the CDR3 end, the germline J gene is used to fill in that end. J is TRBJ2-2 and V is TRBV10-1, with 14 bases matching TRBD2. Trimming at V came to 6 bases and at J to 3 bases, leaving 9 bases not matched to a gene. This CDR3 is 18 amino acids long. Germline V CDR1 and CDR2: WNHNN, SYGVQD (reference sequence). CDR3 amino acids: CASRAGLAGVQDTGELFF. The CDR3 DNA, read in part, is TGCGCCAGCAGAGCGGGACTAGCGGGAGTACAAGACACCGGGGAG.

Many counts were recorded for this clone. The read terminates 3 residues ahead of where the CDR3 ends, so the germline J gene completes it. The V and J genes are TRBV7-2 and TRBJ2-7; TRBD1 is a possible D gene (6 bases). The CDR3 consists of 15 residues. The germline CDR1 and CDR2 sequences are SGHTA and FQGNSA. Trimming took off 7 bases at V and 0 bases at J, with 16 bases between the two ends. The CDR3 sequence: CASTPSPGHSYEQYF. CDR3 DNA (partial): TGTGCCAGCACCCCATCCCCGGGACACTCCTACGAG.

The table lists this clone with many counts. From the germline J gene comes the end of the CDR3, since the read stops 3 residues before it. V gene TRBV29-1 combines with J gene TRBJ2-5; D uncertain. In germline, CDR1 is SQVTM, CDR2 ANQGSEA. The CDR3 contains 14 residues. V lost 3 bases to trimming and J lost 0 bases, with 11 bases between them. CDR3 DNA, as far as it was read: TGCAGCGTTGACGGTGCTTCGTACCAAGAGACC. It specifies CSVDGASYQET. The whole CDR3 sequence is CSVDGASYQETQYF.

In its sample, this clone was seen many times. The read comes to an end 3 residues before the CDR3 does, leaving the germline J gene to fill in the end. This chain links TRBV13 with TRBJ2-2, with 8 bases that match TRBD2. V lost 7 bases and J lost 4; bases outside the gene matches: 5. CDR3 size: 14 residues. CDR1 and CDR2 from the germline V gene are PRHDT and FYEKMQ (reference sequence). CDR3 in amino acids: CASTSGGATGELFF. Partial CDR3 DNA: TGTGCCAGCACCTCGGGAGGGGCCACCGGGGAG.

This clone was picked up a small number of times. Sequencing ends 3 residues short of the CDR3 end; the germline J gene provides the rest. V and J are TRBV7-9 and TRBJ2-2; D might be TRBD1 (6 bases). The CDR3 covers 15 residues. CDR1 is SEHNR, CDR2 FQNEAQ, per germline (reference sequence). CDR3 protein: CASSLKQGSVEKLFF. Partial CDR3 DNA: TGTGCCAGCAGCTTGAAACAGGGATCGGTGGAAAAG.

Note on this clone: The CDR3 end lies 3 residues beyond the end of the read and is filled in from the germline J gene. The chain recombines TRBV5-6 with TRBJ1-6, with D perhaps TRBD1 (6 bases). Per the germline V gene, CDR1 is SGHDT and CDR2 is YYEEEE. V gave up 1 base and J gave up 9 bases, with 14 bases separating them. The CDR3 runs to 15 residues. The part of the CDR3 DNA that was read is TGTGCCAGCAGCTTGAATACAGGGATATCTTCACCC. Its translation: CASSLNTGISSP. The full CDR3 is CASSLNTGISSPLHF.

About this clone itself: From the germline J gene comes the end of the CDR3, since the read stops 3 residues before it. V is TRBV7-2 and J is TRBJ1-1; TRBD1 matches at 7 bases. CDR1 is SGHTA, CDR2 FQGNSA, per germline. The CDR3 runs to 14 residues. Unmatched junction bases numbered 4, after V lost 5 bases and J lost 1 base. CDR3 loop: CASSLTGENTEAFF. CDR3 DNA, as far as it was read: TGTGCCAGCAGCCTAACAGGGGAGAACACTGAA.

At least ten counts were recorded for this clone. The CDR3 end is not reached by the read, which stops 3 residues before it; the germline J gene fills it in. The V gene is TRBV5-1, the J gene TRBJ2-3; 9 bases are a match to TRBD2. Trimming took 4 bases from V and 4 from J; bases not matched to a gene: 13. The CDR3 is 17 residues long. CDR1 and CDR2 from the germline V gene are SGHRS and YFSETQ. This chain's CDR3 is CASSARTSAGWSDTQYF. CDR3 bases read: TGCGCCAGCAGCGCGCGGACTAGCGCGGGGTGGTCAGATACG.